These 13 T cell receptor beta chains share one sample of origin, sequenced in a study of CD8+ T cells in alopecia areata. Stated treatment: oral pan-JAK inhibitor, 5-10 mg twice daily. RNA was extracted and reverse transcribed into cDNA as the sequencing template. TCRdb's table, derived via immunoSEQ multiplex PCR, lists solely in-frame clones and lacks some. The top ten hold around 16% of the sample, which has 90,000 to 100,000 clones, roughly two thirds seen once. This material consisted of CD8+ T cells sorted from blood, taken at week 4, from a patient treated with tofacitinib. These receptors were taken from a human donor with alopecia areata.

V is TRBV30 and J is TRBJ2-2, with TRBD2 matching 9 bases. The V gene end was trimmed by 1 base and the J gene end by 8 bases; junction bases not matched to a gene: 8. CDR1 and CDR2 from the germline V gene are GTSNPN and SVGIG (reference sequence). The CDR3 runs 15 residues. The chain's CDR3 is CAWSEEGLAPGELFF. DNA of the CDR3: TGTGCCTGGAGTGAGGAGGGACTAGCACCAGGGGAGCTGTTTTTT.

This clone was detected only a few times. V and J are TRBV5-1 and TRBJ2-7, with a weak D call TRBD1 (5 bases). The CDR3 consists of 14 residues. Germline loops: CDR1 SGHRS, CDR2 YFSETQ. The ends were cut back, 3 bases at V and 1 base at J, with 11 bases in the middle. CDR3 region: CASSSTDRSYEQYF. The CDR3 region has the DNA TGCGCCAGCAGCTCGACCGACAGATCCTACGAGCAGTACTTC.

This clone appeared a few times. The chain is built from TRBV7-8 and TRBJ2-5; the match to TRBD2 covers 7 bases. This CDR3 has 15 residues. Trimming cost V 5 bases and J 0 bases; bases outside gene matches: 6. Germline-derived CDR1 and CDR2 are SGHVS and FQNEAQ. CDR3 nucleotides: TGTGCCAGCAGCCAAATCGCGGGGGACCAAGAGACCCAGTACTTC. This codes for CASSQIAGDQETQYF.

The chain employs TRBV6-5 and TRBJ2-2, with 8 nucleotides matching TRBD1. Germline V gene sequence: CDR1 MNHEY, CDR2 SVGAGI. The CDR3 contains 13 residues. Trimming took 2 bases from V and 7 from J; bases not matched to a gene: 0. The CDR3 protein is CASSYTGGGELFF. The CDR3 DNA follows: TGTGCCAGCAGTTACACAGGGGGCGGGGAGCTGTTTTTT.

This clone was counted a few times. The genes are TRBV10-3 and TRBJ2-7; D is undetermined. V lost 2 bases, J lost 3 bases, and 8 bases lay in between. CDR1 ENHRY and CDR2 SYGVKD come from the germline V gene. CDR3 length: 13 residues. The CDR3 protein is CAISEPQDYEQYF. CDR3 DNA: TGTGCCATCAGTGAGCCTCAGGACTACGAGCAGTACTTC.

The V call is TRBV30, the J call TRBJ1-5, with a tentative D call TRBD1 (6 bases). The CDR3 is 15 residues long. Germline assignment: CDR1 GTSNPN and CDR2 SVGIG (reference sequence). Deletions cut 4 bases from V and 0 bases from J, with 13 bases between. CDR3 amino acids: CAWKGRGFSNQPQHF. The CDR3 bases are TGTGCCTGGAAGGGCAGGGGATTTAGCAATCAGCCCCAGCATTTT.

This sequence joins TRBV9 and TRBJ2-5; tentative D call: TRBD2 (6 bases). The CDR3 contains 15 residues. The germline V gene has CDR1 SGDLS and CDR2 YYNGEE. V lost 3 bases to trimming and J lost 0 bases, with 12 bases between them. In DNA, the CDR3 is TGTGCCAGCAGCGCGGGACTGTCGTACCAAGAGACCCAGTACTTC. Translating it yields CASSAGLSYQETQYF.

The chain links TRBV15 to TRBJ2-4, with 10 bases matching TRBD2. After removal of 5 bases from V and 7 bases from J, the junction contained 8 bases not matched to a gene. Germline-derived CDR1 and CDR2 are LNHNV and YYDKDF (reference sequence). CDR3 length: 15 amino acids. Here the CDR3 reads CATSVTGTSDNIQYF. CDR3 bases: TGTGCCACCAGCGTAACCGGGACTAGCGATAACATTCAGTACTTC.

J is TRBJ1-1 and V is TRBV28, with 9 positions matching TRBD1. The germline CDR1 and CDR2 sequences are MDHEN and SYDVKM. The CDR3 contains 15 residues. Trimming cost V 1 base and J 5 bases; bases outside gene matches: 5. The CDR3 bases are TGTGCCAGCAGTTTATCGTTGACAGGGGGGACTGAAGCTTTCTTT. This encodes CASSLSLTGGTEAFF.

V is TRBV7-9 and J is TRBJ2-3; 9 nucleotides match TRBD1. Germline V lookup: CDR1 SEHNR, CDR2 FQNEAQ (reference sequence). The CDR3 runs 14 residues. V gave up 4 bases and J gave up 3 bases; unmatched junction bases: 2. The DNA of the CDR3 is TGTGCCAGCAGCTCCGGGACAGGGACAGATACGCAGTATTTT. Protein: CASSSGTGTDTQYF.

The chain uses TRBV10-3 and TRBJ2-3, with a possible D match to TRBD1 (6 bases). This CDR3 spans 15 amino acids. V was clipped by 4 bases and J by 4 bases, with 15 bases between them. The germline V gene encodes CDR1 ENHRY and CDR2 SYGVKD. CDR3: CAISVATGDPDTQYF. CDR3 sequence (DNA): TGTGCCATCAGTGTCGCGACAGGAGATCCAGATACGCAGTATTTT.

CDR3 DNA: TGTGCCAGCAGTGGCCACAATACCGGGACAGGGGGCCAACTGAACACTGAAGCTTTCTTT. It encodes CASSGHNTGTGGQLNTEAFF. The chain recombines TRBV2 with TRBJ1-1, with TRBD1 matching 12 bases. Germline CDR1 is SNHLY and CDR2 is FYNNEI. V gave up 4 bases and J gave up 0 bases; unmatched junction bases: 15. This CDR3 region has 20 residues.

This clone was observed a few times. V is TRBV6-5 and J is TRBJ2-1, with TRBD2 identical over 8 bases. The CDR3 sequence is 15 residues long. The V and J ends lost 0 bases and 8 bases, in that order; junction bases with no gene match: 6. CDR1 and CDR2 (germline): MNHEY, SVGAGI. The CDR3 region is CASSYSPGGEDEQFF. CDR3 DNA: TGTGCCAGCAGTTACTCCCCGGGAGGGGAGGATGAGCAGTTCTTC.